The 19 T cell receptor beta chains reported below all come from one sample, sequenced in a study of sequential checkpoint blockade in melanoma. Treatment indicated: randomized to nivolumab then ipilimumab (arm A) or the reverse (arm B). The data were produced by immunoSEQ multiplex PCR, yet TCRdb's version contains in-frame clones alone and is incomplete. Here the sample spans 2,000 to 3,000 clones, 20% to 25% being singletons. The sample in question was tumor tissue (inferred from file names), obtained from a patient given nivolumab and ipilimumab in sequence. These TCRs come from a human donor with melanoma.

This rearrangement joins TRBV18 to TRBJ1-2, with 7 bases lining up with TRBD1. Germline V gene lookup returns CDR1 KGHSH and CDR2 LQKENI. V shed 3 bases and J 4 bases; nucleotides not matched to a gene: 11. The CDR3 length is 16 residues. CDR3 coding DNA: TGTGCCAGCTCACCGGATTCGAACAGGGGTGCCTATGGCTACACCTTC. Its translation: CASSPDSNRGAYGYTF.

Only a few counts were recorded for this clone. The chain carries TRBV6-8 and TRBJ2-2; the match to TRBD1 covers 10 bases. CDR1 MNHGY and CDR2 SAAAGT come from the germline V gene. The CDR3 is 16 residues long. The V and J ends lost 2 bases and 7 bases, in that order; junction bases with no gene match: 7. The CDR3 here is CASSYLDRGLSGELFF. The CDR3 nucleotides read TGTGCCAGCAGTTACCTTGACAGGGGGCTTAGCGGGGAGCTGTTTTTT.

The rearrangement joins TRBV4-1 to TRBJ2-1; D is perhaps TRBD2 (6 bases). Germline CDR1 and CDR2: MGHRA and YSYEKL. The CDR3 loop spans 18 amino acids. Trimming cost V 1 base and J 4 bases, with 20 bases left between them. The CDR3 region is CASSQVLTSPREYNEQFF. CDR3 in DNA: TGCGCCAGCAGCCAAGTTCTAACTAGCCCCAGAGAGTACAATGAGCAGTTCTTC.

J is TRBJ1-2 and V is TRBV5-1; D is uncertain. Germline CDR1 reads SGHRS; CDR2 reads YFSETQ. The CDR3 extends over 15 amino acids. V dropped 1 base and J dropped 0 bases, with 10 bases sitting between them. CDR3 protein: CASSLSLGANYGYTF. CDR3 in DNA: TGCGCCAGCAGCTTGAGTTTAGGAGCTAACTATGGCTACACCTTC.

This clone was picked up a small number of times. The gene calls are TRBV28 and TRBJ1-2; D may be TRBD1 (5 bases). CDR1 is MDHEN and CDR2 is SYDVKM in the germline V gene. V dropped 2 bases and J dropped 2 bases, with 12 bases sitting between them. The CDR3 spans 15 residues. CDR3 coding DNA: TGTGCCAGCAGTTTAGTGGGGCGGGTGAACTATGGCTACACCTTC. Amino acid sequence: CASSLVGRVNYGYTF.

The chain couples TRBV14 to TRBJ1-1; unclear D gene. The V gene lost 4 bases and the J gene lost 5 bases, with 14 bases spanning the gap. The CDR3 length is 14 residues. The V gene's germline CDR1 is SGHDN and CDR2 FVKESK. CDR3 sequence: CASSLPSRGTEAFF. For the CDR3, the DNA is TGTGCCAGCAGCCTACCTTCAAGAGGAACTGAAGCTTTCTTT. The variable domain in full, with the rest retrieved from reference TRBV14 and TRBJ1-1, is EAGVTQFPSHSVIEKGQTVTLRCDPISGHDNLYWYRRVMGKEIKFLLHFVKESKQDESGMPNNRFLAERTGGTYSTLKVQPAELEDSGVYFCASSLPSRGTEAFFGQGTRLTVV.

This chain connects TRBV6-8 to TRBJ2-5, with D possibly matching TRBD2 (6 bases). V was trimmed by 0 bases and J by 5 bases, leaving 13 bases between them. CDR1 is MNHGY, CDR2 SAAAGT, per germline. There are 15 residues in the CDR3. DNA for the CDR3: TGTGCCAGCAGTTACTCGTTGGCGGGATGGGAGACCCAGTACTTC. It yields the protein CASSYSLAGWETQYF.

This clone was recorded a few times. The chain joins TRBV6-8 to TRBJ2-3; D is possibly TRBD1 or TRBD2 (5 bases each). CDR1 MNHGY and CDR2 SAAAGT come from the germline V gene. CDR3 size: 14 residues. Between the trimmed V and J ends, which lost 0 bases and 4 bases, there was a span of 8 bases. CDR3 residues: CASSYSTAADTQYF. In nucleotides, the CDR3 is TGTGCCAGCAGTTACTCGACAGCGGCAGATACGCAGTATTTT.

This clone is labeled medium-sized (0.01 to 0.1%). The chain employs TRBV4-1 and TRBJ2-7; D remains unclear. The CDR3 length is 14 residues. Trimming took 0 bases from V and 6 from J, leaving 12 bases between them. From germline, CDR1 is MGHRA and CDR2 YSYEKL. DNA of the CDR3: TGCGCCAGCAGCCAAGATTCCGGCAGAAGCGAGCAGTACTTC. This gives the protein CASSQDSGRSEQYF.

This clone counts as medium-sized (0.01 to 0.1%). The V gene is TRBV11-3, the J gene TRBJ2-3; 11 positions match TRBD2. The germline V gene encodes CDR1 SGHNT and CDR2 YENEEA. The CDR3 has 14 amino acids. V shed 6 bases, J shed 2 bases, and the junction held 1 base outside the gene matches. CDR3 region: CASRLAGVTDTQYF. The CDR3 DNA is TGTGCCAGCAGACTAGCGGGAGTCACAGATACGCAGTATTTT.

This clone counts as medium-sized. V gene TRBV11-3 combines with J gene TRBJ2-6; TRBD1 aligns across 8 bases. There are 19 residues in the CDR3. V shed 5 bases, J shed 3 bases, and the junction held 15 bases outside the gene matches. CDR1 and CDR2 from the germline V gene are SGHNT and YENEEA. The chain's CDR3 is CASSPRYQGALLGANVLTF. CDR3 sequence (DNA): TGTGCCAGCAGCCCAAGGTATCAGGGGGCGCTTCTTGGGGCCAACGTCCTGACTTTC.

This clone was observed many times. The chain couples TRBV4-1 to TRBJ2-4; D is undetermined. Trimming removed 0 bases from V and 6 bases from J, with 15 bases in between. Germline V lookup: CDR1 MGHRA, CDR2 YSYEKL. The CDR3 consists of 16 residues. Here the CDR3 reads CASSQESVNPINIQYF. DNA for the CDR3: TGCGCCAGCAGCCAAGAAAGCGTCAACCCTATAAACATTCAGTACTTC.

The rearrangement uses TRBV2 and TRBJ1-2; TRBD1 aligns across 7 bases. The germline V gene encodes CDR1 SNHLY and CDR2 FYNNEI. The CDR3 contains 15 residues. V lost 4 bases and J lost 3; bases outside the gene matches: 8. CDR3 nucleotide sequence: TGTGCCAGCAGTGGGGACAGATTTGTCGACTATGGCTACACCTTC. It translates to CASSGDRFVDYGYTF.

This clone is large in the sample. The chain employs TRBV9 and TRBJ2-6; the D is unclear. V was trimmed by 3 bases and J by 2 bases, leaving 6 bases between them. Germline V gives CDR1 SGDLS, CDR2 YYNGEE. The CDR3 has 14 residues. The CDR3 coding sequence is TGTGCCAGCAGCGGACGCGCTGGGGCCAACGTCCTGACTTTC. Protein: CASSGRAGANVLTF.

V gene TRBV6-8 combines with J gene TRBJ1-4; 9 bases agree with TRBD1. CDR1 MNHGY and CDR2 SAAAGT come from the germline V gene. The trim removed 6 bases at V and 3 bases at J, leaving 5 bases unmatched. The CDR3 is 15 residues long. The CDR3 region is CASRHRGRPNEKLFF. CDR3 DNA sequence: TGTGCCAGCAGACACAGGGGGCGGCCTAATGAAAAACTGTTTTTT.

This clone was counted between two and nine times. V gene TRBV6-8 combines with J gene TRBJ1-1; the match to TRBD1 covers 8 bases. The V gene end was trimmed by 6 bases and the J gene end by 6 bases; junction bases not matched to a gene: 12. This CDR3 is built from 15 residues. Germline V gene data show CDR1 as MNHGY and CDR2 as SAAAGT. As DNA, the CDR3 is TGTGCCAGCAGCCGAGCGGACAGGGAGGGGCCTGAAGCTTTCTTT. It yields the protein CASSRADREGPEAFF.

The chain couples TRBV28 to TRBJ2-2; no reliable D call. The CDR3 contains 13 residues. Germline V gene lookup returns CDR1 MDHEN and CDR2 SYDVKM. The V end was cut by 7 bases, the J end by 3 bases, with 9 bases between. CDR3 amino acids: CASKHSYTGELFF. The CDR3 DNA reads TGTGCCAGCAAGCACAGCTACACCGGGGAGCTGTTTTTT. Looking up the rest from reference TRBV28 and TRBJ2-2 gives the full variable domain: DVKVTQSSRYLVKRTGEKVFLECVQDMDHENMFWYRQDPGLGLRLIYFSYDVKMKEKGDIPEGYSVSREKKERFSLILESASTNQTSMYLCASKHSYTGELFFGEGSRLTVL.

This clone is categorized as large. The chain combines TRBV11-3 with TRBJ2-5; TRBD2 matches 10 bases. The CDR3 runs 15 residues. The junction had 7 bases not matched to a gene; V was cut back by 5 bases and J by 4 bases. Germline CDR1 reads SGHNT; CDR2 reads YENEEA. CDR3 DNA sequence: TGTGCCAGCAGCCAAGCGGGGGGGCCAGGAGAGACCCAGTACTTC. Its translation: CASSQAGGPGETQYF.

CDR3 in DNA: TGTGCCAGCAGTTACGCCCCAGGGCGGGGATACAATGAGCAGTTCTTC. This encodes CASSYAPGRGYNEQFF. The chain combines TRBV6-8 with TRBJ2-1, with a weak D call TRBD2 (6 bases). V lost 2 bases, J lost 4 bases, and 15 bases lay in between. The CDR3 consists of 16 residues. The germline V gene encodes CDR1 MNHGY and CDR2 SAAAGT.